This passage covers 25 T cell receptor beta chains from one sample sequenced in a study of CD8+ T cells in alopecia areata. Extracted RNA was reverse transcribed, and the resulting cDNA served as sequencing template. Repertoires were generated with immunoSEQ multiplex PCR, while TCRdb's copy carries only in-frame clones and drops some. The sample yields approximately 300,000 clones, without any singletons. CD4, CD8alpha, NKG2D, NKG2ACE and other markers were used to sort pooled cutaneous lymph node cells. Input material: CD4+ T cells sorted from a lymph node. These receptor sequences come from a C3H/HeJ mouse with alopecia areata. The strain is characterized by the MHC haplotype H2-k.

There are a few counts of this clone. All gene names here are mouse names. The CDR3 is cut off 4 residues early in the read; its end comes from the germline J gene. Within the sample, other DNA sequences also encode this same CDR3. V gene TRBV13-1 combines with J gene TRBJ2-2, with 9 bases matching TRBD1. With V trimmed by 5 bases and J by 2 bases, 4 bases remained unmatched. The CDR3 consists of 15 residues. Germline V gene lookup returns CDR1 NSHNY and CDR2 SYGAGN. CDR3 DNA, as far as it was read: TGTGCCAGCAGGGCCGGGACAGGGAACACCGGG. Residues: CASRAGTGNTG. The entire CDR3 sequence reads CASRAGTGNTGQLYF.

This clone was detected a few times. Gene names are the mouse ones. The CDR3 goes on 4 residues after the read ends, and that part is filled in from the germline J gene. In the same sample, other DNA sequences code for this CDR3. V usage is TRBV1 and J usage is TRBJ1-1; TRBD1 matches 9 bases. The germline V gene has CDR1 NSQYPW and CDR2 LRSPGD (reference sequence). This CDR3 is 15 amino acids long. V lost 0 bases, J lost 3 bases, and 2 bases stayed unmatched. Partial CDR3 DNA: TGCACCTGCAGTGCAGATACAGGGGGCGACACA. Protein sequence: CTCSADTGGDT. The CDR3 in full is CTCSADTGGDTEVFF.

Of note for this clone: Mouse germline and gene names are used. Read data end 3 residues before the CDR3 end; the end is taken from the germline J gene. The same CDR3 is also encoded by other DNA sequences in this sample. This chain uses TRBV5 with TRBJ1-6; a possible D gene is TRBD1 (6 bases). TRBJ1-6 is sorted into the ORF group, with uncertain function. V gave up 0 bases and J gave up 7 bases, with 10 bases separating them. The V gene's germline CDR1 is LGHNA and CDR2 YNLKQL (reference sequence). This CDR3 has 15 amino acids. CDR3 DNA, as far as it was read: TGTGCCAGCAGCCAAGAGGGGGCGCGAAATTCGCCC. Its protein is CASSQEGARNSP. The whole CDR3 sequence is CASSQEGARNSPLYF.

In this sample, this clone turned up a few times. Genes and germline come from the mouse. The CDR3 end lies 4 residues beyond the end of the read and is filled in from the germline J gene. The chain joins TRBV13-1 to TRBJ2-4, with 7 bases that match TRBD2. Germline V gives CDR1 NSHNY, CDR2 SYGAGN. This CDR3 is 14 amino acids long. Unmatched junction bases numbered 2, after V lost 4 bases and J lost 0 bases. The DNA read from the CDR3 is TGTGCCAGCAGTCCGACTGGGAGTCAAAAC. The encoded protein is CASSPTGSQN. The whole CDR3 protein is CASSPTGSQNTLYF.

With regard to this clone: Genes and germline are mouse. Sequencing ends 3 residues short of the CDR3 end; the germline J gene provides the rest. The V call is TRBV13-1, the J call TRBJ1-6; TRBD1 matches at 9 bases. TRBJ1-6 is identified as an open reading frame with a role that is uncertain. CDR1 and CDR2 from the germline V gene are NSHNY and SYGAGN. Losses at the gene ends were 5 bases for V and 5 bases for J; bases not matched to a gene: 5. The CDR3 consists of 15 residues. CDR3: CASSPGTGNNSPLYF. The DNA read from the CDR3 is TGTGCCAGCAGCCCCGGGACAGGGAATAATTCGCCC.

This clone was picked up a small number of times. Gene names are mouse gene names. The CDR3 sequence is CASSPRGNTEVFF. The sequenced CDR3 bases are TGTGCCAGCAGCCCCAGGGGAAACACA. The rearrangement links TRBV5 to TRBJ1-1; D may be TRBD1 (6 bases). Coverage ceases 4 residues before the CDR3 finishes, and the germline J gene fills in the end. V lost 4 bases and J lost 1, with 7 bases in between. CDR3 length equals 13 residues. Germline CDR1 LGHNA, CDR2 YNLKQL (reference sequence).

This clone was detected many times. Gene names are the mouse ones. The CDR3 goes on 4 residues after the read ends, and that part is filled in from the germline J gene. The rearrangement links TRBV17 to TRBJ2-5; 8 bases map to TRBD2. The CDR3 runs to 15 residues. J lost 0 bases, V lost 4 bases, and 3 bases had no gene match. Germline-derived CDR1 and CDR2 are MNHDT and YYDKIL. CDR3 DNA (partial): TGTGCTAGCAGTAAGACTGGGGTTAACCAAGAC. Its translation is CASSKTGVNQD. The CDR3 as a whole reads CASSKTGVNQDTQYF.

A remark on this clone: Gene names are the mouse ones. CDR3 DNA (partial): TGTGCTAGCAGTTTGGACAGCGCAAACTCC. Protein: CASSLDSANS. The complete CDR3 protein is CASSLDSANSDYTF. V and J are TRBV29 and TRBJ1-2, with D possibly TRBD1 on 6 matching bases. The CDR3 goes on 4 residues after the read ends, and that part is filled in from the germline J gene. Germline CDR1 reads MSHET; CDR2 reads SYDVDS. Trimming took 3 bases from V and 0 from J, leaving 8 bases between them. The CDR3 is 14 residues long.

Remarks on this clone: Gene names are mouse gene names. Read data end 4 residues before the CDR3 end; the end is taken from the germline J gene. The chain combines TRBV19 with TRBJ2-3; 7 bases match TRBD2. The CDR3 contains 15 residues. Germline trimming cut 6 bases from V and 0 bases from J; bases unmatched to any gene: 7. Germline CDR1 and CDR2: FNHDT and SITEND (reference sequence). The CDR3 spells CASTLLGTSAETLYF. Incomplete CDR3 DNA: TGTGCCAGCACCCTACTGGGGACTAGTGCAGAA.

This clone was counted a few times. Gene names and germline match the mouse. The CDR3 here is CASKQGLNTEVFF. Incomplete CDR3 DNA: TGTGCCAGCAAACAGGGGTTGAACACA. The V gene is TRBV14, the J gene TRBJ1-1, with 7 nucleotides matching TRBD1. The read terminates 4 residues ahead of where the CDR3 ends, so the germline J gene completes it. The germline CDR1 and CDR2 sequences are SGHDT and FRDEAV. The CDR3 consists of 13 residues. V dropped 6 bases and J dropped 1; count of bases not matched to a gene: 3.

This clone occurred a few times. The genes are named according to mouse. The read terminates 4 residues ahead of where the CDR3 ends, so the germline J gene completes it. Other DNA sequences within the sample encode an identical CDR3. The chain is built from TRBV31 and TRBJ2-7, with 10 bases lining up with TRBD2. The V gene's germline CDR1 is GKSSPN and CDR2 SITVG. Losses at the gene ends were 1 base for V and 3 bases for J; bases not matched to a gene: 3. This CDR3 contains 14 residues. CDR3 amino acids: CAWSPGTGVYEQYF. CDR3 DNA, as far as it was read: TGTGCCTGGAGTCCCGGGACTGGGGTCTAT.

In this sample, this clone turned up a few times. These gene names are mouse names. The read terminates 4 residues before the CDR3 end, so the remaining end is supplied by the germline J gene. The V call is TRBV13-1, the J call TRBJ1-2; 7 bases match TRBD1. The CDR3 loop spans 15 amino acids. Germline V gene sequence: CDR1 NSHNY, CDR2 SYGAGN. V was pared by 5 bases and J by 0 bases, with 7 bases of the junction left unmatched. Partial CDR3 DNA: TGTGCCAGCAGAAACAGGGGCGATGCAAACTCC. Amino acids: CASRNRGDANS. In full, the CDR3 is CASRNRGDANSDYTF.

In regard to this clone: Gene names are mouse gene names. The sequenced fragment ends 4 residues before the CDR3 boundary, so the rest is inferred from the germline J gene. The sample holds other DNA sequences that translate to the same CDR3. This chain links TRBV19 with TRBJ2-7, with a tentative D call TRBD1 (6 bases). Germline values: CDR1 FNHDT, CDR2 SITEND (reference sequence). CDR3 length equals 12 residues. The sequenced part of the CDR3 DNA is TGTGCCAGCAGTCAACAGGGTTAT. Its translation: CASSQQGY. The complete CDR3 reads CASSQQGYEQYF.

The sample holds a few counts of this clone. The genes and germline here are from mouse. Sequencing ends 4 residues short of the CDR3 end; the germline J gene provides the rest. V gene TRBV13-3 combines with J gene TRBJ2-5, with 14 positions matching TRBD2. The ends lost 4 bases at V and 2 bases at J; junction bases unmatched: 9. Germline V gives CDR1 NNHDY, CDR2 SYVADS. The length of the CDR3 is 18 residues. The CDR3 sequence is CASSTGTGGARFQDTQYF. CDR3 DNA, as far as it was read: TGTGCCAGCAGTACCGGGACTGGGGGGGCGCGATTCCAAGAC.

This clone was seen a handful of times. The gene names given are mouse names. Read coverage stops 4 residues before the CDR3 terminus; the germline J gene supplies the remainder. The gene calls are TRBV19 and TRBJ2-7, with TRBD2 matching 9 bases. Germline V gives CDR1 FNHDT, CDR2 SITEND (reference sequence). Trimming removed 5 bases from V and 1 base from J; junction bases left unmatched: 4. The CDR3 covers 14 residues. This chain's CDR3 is CASSLLGGSYEQYF. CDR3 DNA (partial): TGTGCCAGCAGCCTACTGGGGGGTTCCTAT.

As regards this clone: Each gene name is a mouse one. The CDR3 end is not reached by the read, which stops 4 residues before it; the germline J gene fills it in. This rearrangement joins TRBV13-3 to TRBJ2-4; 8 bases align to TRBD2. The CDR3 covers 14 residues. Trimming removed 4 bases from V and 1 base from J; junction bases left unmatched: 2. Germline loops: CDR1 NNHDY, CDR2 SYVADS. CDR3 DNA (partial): TGTGCCAGCAGTCTGGGACTGGGTCAAAAC. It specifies CASSLGLGQN. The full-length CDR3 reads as CASSLGLGQNTLYF.

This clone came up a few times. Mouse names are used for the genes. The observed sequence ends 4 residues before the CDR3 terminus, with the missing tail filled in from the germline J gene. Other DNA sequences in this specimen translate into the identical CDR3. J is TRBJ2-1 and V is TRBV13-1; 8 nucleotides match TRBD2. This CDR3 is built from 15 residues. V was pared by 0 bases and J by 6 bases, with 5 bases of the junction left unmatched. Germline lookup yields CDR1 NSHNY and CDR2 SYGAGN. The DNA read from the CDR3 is TGTGCCAGCAGTGATGACGGGGGGGCAGGTGCT. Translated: CASSDDGGAGA. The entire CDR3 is CASSDDGGAGAEQFF.

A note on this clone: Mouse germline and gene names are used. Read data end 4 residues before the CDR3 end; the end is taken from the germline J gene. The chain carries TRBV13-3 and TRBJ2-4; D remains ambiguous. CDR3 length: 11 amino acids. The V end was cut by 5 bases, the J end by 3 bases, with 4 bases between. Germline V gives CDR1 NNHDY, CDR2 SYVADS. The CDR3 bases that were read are TGTGCCAGCAGCAGACAAAAC. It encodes CASSRQN. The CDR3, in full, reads CASSRQNTLYF. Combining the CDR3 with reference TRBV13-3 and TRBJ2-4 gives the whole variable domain EAAVTQSPRSKVAVTGGKVTLSCHQTNNHDYMYWYRQDTGHGLRLIHYSYVADSTEKGDIPDGYKASRPSQENFSLILELASLSQTAVYFCASSRQNTLYFGAGTRLSVL.

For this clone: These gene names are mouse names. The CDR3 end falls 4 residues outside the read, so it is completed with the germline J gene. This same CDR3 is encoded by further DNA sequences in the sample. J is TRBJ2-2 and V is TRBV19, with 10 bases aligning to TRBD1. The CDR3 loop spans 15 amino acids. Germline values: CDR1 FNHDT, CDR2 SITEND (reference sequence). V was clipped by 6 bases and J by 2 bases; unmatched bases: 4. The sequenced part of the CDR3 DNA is TGTGCCAGCACCCCGGGACAGGGGAACACCGGG. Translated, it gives CASTPGQGNTG. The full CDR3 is CASTPGQGNTGQLYF.

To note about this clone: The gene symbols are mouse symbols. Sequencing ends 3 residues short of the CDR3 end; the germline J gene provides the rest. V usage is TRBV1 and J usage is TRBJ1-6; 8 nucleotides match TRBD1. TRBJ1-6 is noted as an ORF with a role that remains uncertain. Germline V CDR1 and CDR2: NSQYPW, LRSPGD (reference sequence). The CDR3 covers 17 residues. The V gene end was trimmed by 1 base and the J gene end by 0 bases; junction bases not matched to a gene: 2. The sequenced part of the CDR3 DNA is TGCACCTGCAGTGCAGGGGACAGGAATTCCTATAATTCGCCC. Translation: CTCSAGDRNSYNSP. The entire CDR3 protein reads CTCSAGDRNSYNSPLYF.

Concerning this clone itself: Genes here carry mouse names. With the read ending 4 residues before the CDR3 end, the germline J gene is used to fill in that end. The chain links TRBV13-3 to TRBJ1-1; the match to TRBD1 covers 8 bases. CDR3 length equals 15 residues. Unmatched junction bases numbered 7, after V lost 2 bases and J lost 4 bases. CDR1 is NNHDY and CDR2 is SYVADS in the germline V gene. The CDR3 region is CASSESRTGSTEVFF. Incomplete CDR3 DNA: TGTGCCAGCAGTGAGAGTAGGACAGGGAGCACA.

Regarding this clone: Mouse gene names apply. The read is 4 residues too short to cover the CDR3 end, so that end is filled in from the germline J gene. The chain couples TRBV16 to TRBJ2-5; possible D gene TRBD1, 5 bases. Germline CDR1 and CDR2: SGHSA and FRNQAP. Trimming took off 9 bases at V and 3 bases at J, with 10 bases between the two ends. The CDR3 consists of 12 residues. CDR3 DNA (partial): TGTGCAAGAACAGGATATCAAGAC. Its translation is CARTGYQD. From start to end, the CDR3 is CARTGYQDTQYF.

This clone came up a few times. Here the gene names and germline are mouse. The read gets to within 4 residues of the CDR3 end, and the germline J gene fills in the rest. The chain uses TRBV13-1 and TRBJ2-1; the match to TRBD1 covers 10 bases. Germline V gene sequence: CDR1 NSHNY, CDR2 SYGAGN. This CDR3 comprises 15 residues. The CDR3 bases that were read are TGTGCCAGCAGTGTACCGGGACAGGGGTGGGCT. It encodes CASSVPGQGWA. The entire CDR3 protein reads CASSVPGQGWAEQFF.

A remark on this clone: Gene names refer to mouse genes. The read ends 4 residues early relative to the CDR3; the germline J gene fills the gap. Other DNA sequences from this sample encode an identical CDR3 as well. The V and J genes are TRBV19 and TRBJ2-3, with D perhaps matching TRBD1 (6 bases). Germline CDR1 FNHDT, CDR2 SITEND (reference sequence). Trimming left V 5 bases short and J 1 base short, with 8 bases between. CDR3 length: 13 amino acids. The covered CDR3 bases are TGTGCCAGCAGCAGGGGCGGTGCAGAA. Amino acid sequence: CASSRGGAE. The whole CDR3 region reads CASSRGGAETLYF. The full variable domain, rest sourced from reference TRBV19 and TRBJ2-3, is GGIITQTPKFLIGQEGQKLTLKCQQNFNHDTMYWYRQDSGKGLRLIYYSITENDLQKGDLSEGYDASREKKSSFSLTVTSAQKNEMAVFLCASSRGGAETLYFGSGTRLTVL.

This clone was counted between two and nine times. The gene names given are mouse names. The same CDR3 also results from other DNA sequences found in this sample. The CDR3 loop is CTCSAPGQGSAETLYF. The part of the CDR3 DNA that was read is TGCACCTGCAGTGCACCGGGACAGGGGAGTGCAGAA. The chain joins TRBV1 to TRBJ2-3, with 10 bases matching TRBD1. The sequenced fragment ends 4 residues before the CDR3 boundary, so the rest is inferred from the germline J gene. Germline values: CDR1 NSQYPW, CDR2 LRSPGD (reference sequence). The J segment lost 0 bases and the V segment lost 2 bases, leaving 2 bases of the junction unmatched. This CDR3 contains 16 residues.